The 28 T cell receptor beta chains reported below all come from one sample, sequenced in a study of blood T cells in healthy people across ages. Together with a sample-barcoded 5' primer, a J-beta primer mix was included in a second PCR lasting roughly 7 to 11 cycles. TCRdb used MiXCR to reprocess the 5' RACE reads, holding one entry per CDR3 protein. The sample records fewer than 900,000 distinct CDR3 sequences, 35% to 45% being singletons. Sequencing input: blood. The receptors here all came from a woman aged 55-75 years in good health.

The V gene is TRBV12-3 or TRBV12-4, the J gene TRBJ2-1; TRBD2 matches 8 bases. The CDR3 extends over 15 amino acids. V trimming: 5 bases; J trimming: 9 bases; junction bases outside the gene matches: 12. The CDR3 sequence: CASSESGSTAPEQFF. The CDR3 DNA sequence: TGTGCCAGCAGTGAAAGCGGGAGTACGGCTCCTGAGCAGTTCTTC.

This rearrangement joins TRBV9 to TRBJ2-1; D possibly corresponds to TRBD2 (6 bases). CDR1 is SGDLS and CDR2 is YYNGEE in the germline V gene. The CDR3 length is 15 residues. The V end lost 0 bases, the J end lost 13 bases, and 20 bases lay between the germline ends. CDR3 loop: CASSVGLEGQKTQFF. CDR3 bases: TGTGCCAGCAGCGTAGGTCTGGAGGGCCAAAAGACCCAGTTCTTC. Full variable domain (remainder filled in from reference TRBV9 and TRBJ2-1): DSGVTQTPKHLITATGQRVTLRCSPRSGDLSVYWYQQSLDQGLQFLIQYYNGEERAKGNILERFSAQQFPDLHSELNLSSLELGDSALYFCASSVGLEGQKTQFFGPGTRLTVL.

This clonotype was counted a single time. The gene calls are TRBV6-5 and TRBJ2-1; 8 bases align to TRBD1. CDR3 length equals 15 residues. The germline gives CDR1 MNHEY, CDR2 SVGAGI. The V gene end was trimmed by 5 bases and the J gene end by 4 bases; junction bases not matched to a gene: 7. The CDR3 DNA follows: TGTGCCAGCAGTCTAGGGACAGGTGAATACAATGAGCAGTTCTTC. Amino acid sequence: CASSLGTGEYNEQFF.

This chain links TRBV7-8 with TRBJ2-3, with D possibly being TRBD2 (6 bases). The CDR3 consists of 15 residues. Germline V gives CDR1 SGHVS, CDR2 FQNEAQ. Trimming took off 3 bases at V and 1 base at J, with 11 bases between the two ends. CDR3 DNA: TGTGCCAGCAGCTTCAGACTAGATCGCACAGATACGCAGTATTTT. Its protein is CASSFRLDRTDTQYF.

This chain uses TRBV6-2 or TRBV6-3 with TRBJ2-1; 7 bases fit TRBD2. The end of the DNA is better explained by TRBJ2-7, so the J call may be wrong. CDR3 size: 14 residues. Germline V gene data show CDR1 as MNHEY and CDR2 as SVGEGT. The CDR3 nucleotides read TGTGCCAGCAGACCTGGACTAGAAGGGGACGAGCAGTACTTC. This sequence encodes CASRPGLEGDEQYF.

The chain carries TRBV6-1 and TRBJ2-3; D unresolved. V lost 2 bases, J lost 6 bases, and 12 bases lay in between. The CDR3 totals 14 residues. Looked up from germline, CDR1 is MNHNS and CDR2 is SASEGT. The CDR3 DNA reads TGTGCCAGCAGTGAAACCTACCCGGCGGATACGCAGTATTTT. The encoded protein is CASSETYPADTQYF.

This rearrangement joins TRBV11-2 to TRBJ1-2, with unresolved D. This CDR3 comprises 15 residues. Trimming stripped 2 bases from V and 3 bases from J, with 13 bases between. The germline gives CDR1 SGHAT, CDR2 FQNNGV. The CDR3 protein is CASSLLYTEDYGYTF. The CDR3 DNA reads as TGTGCCAGCAGCTTACTTTATACCGAGGACTATGGCTACACCTTC.

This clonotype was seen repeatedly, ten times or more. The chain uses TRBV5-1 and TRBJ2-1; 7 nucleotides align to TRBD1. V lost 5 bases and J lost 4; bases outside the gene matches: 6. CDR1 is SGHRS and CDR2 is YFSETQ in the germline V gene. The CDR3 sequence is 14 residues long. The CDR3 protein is CASRVDRSYNEQFF. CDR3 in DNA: TGCGCCAGCAGGGTGGACAGGTCATACAATGAGCAGTTCTTC.

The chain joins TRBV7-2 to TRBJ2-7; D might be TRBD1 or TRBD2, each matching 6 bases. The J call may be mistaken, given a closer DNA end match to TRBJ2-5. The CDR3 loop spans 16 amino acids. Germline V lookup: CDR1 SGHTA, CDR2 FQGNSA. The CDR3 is CASSLGQGGNTETQYF. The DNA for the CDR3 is TGTGCCAGCAGCTTAGGGCAAGGGGGGAATACGGAGACCCAGTACTTC.

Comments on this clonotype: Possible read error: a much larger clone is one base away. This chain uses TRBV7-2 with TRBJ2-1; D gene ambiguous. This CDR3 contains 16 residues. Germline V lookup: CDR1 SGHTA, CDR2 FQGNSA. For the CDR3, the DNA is TGTGCCAGCAGCTTAGGGGGTCCGAGCTCCCACAATGAGCAGTTCTTC. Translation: CASSLGGPSSHNEQFF.

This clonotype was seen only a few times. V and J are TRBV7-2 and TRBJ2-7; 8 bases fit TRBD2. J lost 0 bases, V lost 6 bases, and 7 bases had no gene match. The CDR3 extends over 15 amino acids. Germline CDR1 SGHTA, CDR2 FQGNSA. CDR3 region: CASSRAGATSYEQYF. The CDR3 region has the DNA TGTGCCAGCAGTCGAGCGGGAGCTACCTCCTACGAGCAGTACTTC.

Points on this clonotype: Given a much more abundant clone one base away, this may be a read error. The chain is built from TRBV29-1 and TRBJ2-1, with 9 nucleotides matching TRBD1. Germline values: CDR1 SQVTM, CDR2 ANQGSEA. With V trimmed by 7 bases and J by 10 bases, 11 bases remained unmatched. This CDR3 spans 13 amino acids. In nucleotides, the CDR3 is TGCAGCGCCCGGGACAGGGTAGTATCCGAGCAGTTCTTC. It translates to CSARDRVVSEQFF.

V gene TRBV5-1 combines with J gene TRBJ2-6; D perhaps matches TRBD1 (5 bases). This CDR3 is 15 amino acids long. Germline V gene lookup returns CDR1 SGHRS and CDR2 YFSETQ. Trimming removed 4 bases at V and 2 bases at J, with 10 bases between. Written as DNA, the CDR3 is TGCGCCAGCAGCAATCAGGGCGCTGGGGCCAACGTCCTGACTTTC. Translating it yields CASSNQGAGANVLTF.

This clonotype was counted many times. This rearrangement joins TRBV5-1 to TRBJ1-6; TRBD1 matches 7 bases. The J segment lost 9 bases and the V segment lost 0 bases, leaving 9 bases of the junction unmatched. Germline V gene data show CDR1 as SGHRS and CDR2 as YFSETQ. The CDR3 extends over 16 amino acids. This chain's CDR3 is CASSLDVTGRFSPLHF. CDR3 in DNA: TGCGCCAGCAGCTTGGATGTGACAGGGAGATTTTCACCCCTCCACTTT.

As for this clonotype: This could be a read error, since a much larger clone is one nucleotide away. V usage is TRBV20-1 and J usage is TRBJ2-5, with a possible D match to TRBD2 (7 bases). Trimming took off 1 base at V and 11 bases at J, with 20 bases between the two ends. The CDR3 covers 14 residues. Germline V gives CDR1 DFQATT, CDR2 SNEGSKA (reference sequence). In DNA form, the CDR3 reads TGCAGTGCTAGAGGGTCTTCTAGGGGGGGAGAGCAGTACTTC. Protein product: CSARGSSRGGEQYF.

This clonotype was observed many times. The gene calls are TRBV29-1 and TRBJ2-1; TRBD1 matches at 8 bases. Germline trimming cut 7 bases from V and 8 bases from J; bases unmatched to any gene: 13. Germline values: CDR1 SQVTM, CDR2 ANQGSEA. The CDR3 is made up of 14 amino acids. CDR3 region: CSADPRGPGDEQFF. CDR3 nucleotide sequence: TGCAGCGCGGACCCCAGGGGGCCGGGCGATGAGCAGTTCTTC.

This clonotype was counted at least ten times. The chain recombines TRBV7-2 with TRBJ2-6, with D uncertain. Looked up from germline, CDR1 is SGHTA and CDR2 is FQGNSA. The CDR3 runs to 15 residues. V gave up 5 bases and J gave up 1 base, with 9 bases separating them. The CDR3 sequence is CASSGLGSGANVLTF. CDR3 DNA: TGTGCCAGCAGCGGTTTGGGGTCTGGGGCCAACGTCCTGACTTTC.

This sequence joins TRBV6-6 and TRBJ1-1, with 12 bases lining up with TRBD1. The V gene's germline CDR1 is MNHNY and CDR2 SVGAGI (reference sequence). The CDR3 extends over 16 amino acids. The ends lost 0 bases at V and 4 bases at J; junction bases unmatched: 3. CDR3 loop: CASSYSGQGAGTEAFF. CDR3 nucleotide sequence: TGTGCCAGCAGTTACTCGGGACAGGGGGCCGGCACTGAAGCTTTCTTT.

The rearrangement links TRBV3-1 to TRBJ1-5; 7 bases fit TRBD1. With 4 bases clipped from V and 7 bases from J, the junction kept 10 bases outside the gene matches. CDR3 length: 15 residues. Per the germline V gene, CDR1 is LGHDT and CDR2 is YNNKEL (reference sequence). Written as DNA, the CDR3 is TGTGCCAGCAGCCTTGGGCCAGGGGGACAGCAGCCCCAGCATTTT. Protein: CASSLGPGGQQPQHF.

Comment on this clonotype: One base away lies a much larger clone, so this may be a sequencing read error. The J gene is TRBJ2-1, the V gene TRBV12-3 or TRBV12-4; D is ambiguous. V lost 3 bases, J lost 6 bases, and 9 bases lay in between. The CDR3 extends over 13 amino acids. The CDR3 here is CASSLVSCNEQFF. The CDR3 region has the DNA TGTGCCAGCAGTTTGGTCAGCTGCAATGAGCAGTTCTTC.

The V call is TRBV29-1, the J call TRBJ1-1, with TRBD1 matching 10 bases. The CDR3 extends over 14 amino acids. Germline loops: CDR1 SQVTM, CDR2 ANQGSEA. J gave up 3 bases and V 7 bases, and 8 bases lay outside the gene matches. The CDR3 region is CSARDRGEDTEAFF. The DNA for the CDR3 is TGCAGCGCCAGGGACAGGGGAGAGGACACTGAAGCTTTCTTT.

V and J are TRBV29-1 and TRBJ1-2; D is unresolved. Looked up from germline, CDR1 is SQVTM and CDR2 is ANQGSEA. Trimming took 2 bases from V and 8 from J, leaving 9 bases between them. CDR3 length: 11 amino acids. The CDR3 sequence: CSVELMGGYTF. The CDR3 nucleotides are TGCAGCGTTGAACTTATGGGCGGCTACACCTTC.

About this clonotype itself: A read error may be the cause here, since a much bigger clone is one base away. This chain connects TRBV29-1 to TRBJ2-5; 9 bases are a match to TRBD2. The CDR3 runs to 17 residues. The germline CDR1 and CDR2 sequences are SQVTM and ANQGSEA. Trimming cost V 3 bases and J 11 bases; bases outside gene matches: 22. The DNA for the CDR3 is TGCAGCGTTGATAACGCTGTGACTAGCGGCTCCTACAATGAGCAGTACTTC. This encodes CSVDNAVTSGSYNEQYF.

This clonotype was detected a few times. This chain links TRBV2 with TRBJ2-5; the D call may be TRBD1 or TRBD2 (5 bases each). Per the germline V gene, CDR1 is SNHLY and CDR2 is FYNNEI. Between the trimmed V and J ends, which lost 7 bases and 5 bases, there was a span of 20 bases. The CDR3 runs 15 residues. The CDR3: CASIPVGTPGETQYF. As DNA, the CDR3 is TGTGCCAGCATTCCCGTAGGGACCCCAGGGGAGACCCAGTACTTC.

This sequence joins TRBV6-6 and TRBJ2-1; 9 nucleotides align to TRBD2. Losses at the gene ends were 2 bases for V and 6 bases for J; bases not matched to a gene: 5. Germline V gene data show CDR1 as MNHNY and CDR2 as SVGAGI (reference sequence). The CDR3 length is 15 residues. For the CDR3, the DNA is TGTGCCAGCAGTTACGAGATTAGCGGGAGCAATGAGCAGTTCTTC. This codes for CASSYEISGSNEQFF.

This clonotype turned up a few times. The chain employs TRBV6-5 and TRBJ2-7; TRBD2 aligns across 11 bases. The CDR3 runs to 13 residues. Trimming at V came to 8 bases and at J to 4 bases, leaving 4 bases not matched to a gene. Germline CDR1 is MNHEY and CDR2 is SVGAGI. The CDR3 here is CASSSGRKYEQYF. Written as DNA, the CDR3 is TGTGCCAGCTCTAGCGGGAGGAAGTACGAGCAGTACTTC.

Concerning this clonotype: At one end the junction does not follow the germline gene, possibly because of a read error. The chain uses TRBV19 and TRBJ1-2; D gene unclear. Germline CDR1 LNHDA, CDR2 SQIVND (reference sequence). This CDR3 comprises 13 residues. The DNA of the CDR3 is TGTGCCAGTAGTAACACAGATAACTATGGCTATACCTTC. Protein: CASSNTDNYGYTF.

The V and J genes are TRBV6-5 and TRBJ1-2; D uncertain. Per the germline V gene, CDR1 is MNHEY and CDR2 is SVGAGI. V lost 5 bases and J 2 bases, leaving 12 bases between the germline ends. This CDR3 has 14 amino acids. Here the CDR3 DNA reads TGTGCCAGCAGTACCGCCTCCCGAAACTATGGCTACACCTTC. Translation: CASSTASRNYGYTF.